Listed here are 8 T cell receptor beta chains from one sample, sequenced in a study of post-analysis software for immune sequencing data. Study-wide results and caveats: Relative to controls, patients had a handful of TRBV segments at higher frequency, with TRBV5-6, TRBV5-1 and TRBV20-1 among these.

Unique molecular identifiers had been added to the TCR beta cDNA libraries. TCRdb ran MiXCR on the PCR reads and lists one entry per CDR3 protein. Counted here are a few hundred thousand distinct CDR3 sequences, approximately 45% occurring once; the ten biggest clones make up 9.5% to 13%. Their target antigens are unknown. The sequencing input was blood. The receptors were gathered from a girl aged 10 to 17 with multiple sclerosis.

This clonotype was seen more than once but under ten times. The CDR3: CASSLGRGNQPQHF. Here the CDR3 DNA reads TGTGCCAGCAGCTTAGGCCGGGGCAATCAGCCCCAGCATTTT. The genes are TRBV7-2 and TRBJ1-5; no clear D gene. Trimming pared 1 base from V and 2 bases from J, leaving 6 bases between. Per the germline V gene, CDR1 is SGHTA and CDR2 is FQGNSA. This CDR3 has 14 residues.

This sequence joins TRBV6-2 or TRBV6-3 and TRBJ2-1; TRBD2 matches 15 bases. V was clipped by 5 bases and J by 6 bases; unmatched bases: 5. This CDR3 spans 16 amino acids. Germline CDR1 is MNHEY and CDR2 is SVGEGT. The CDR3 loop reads CASSGGTSGRFNEQFF. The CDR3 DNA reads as TGTGCCAGCAGTGGCGGGACTAGCGGGAGGTTCAATGAGCAGTTCTTC.

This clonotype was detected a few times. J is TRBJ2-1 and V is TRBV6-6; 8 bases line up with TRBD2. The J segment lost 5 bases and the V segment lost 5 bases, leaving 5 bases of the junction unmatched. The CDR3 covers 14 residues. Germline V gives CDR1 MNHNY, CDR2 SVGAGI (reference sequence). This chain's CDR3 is CASSEREMNNEQFF. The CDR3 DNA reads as TGTGCCAGCAGTGAGCGGGAGATGAACAATGAGCAGTTCTTC.

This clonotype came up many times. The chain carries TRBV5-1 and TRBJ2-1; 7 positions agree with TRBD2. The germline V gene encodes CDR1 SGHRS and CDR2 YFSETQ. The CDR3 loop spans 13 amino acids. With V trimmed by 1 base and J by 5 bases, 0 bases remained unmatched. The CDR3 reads CASSLTSDNEQFF. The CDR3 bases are TGCGCCAGCAGCTTGACTAGCGACAATGAGCAGTTCTTC.

The CDR3 protein is CASSQEEREIDTQYF. CDR3 sequence (DNA): TGCGCCAGCAGCCAAGAAGAGCGGGAGATAGATACGCAGTATTTT. This chain joins TRBV4-3 and TRBJ2-3, with TRBD2 matching 8 bases. With 0 bases clipped from V and 5 bases from J, the junction kept 4 bases outside the gene matches. This CDR3 is 15 amino acids long. CDR1 and CDR2 (germline): LGHNA, YSLEER.

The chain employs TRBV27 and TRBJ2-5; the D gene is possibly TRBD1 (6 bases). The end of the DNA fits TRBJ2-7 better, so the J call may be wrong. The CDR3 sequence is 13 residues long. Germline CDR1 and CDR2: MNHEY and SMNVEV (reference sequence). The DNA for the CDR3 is TGTGCCAGCAGTCCCGACAGGCTCTACGAGCAGTACTTC. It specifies CASSPDRLYEQYF.

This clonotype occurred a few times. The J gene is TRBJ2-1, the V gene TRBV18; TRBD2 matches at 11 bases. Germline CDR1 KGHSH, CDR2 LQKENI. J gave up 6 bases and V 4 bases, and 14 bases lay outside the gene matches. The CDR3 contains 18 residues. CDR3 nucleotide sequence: TGTGCCAGCTCACTAAACGTAGCGGGAGGGCCCGGAGGCAATGAGCAGTTCTTC. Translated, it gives CASSLNVAGGPGGNEQFF.

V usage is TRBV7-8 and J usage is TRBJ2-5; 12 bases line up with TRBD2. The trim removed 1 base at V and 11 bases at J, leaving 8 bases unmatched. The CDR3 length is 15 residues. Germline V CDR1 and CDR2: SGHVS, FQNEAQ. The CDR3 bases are TGTGCCAGCAGCTTAGGACTAGCGGGAGAGGTTGAGCAGTACTTC. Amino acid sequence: CASSLGLAGEVEQYF.